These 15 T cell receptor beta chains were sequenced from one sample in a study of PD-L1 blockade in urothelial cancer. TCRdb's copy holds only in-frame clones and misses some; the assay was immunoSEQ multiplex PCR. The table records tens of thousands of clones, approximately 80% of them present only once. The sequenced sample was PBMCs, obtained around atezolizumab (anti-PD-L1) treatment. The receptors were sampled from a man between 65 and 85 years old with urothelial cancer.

The CDR3 nucleotides read TGTGCCAGCAGCGCTGGGACAGTGCTGGCTCGGATCACTGAAGCTTTCTTT. This translates into CASSAGTVLARITEAFF. The chain is built from TRBV7-8 and TRBJ1-1, with 7 bases lining up with TRBD1. Trimming removed 5 bases from V and 4 bases from J; junction bases left unmatched: 16. Looked up from germline, CDR1 is SGHVS and CDR2 is FQNEAQ. The CDR3 is 17 amino acids. Full variable domain (rest looked up from reference TRBV7-8 and TRBJ1-1): GAGVSQSPRYKVAKRGQDVALRCDPISGHVSLFWYQQALGQGPEFLTYFQNEAQLDKSGLPSDRFFAERPEGSVSTLKIQRTQQEDSAVYLCASSAGTVLARITEAFFGQGTRLTVV.

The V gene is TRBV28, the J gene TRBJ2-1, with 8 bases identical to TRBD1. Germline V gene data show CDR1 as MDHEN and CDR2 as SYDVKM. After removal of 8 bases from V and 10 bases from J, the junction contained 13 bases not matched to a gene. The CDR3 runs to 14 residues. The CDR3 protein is CASDQGALREEQFF. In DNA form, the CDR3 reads TGTGCCAGCGACCAGGGGGCCCTGAGGGAGGAGCAGTTCTTC.

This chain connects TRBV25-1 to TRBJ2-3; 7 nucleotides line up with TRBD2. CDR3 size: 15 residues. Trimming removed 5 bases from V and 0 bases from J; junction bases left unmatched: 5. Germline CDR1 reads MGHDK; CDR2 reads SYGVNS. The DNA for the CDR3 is TGTGCCAGCAGTCCGAGCGGGACTAGCACAGATACGCAGTATTTT. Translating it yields CASSPSGTSTDTQYF.

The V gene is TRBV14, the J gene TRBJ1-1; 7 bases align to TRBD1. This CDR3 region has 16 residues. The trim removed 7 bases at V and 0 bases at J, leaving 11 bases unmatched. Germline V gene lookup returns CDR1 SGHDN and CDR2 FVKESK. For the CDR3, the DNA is TGTGCCAGCAAGATTCGGGGACAGCAGCTGAACACTGAAGCTTTCTTT. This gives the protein CASKIRGQQLNTEAFF.

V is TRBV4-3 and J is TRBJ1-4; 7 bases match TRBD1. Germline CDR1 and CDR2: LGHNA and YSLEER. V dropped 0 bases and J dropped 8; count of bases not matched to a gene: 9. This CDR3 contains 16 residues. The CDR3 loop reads CASSQDRDSRREKLFF. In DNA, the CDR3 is TGCGCCAGCAGCCAAGATAGGGACAGCCGGAGAGAAAAACTGTTTTTT.

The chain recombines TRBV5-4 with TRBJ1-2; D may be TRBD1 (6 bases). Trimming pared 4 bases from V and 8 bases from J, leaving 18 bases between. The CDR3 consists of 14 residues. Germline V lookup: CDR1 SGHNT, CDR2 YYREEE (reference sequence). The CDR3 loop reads CASSLSDRLVGYTF. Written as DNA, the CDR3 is TGTGCCAGCAGCCTGTCGGACAGACTGGTCGGCTACACCTTC. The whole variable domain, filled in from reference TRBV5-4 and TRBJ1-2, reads ETGVTQSPTHLIKTRGQQVTLRCSSQSGHNTVSWYQQALGQGPQFIFQYYREEENGRGNFPPRFSGLQFPNYSSELNVNALELDDSALYLCASSLSDRLVGYTFGSGTRLTVV.

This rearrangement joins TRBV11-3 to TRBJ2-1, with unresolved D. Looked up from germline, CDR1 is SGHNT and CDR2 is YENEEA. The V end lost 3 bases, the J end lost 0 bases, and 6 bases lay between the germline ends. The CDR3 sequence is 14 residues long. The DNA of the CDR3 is TGTGCCAGCAGCTTCTTCTACTCCTACAATGAGCAGTTCTTC. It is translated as CASSFFYSYNEQFF.

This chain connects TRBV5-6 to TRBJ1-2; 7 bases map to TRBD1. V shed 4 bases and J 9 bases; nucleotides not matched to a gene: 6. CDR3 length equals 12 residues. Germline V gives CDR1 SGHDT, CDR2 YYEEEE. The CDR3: CASSPGQPRYTF. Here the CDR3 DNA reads TGTGCCAGCAGCCCGGGACAGCCTCGCTACACCTTC.

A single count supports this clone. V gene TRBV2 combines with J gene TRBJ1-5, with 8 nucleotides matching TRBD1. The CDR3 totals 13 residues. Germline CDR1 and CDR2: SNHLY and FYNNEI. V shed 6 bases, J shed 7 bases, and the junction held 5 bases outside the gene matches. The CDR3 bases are TGTGCCAGCAGCCTCTACAGGGGGCAGCCCCAGCATTTT. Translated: CASSLYRGQPQHF.

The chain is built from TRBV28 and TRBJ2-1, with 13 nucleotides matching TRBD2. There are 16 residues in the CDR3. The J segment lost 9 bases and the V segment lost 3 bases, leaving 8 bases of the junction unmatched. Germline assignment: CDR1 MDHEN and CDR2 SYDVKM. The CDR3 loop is CASSFAGLAGEVEQFF. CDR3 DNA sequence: TGTGCCAGCAGTTTCGCCGGACTAGCGGGAGAGGTTGAGCAGTTCTTC.

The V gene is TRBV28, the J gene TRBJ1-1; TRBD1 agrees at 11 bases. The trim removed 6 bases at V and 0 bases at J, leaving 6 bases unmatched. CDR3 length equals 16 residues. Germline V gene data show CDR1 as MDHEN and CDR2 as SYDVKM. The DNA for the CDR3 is TGTGCCAGCAGGCCCGGGACAGGGGGAATGAACACTGAAGCTTTCTTT. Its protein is CASRPGTGGMNTEAFF. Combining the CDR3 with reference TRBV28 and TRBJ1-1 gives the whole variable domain DVKVTQSSRYLVKRTGEKVFLECVQDMDHENMFWYRQDPGLGLRLIYFSYDVKMKEKGDIPEGYSVSREKKERFSLILESASTNQTSMYLCASRPGTGGMNTEAFFGQGTRLTVV.

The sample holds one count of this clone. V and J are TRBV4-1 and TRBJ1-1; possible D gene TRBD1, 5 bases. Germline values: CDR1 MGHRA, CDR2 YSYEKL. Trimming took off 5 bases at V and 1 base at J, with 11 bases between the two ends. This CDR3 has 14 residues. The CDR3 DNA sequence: TGCGCCAGCAGCGTCCGGCAGGGGAACACTGAAGCTTTCTTT. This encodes CASSVRQGNTEAFF.

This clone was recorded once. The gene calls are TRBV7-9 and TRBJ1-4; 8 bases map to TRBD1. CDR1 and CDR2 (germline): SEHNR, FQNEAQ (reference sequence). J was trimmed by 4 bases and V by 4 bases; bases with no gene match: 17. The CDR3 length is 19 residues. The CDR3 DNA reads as TGTGCCAGCAGCTCATACGGGGGAGGCAGGGGGCCGGGTAATGAAAAACTGTTTTTT. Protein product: CASSSYGGGRGPGNEKLFF.

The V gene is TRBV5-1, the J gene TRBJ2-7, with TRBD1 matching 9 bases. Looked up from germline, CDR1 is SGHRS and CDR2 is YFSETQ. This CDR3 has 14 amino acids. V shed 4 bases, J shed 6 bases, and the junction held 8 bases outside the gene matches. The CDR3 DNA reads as TGCGCCAGCAGCAACCGGGACAGGGTGGGCGAGCAGTACTTC. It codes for CASSNRDRVGEQYF.

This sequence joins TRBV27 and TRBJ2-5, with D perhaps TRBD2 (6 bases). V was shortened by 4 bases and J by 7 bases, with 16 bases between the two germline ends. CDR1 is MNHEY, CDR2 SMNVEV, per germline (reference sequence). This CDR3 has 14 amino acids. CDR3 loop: CASSSLSRRATQYF. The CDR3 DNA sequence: TGTGCCAGCAGTTCCCTCTCAAGGAGGGCGACCCAGTACTTC.